The following is a TCR beta chain sequence with its context. The data belong to a study of blood T cell repertoires in COVID-19. For the study at large: Acute and convalescent COVID-19 specimens originated in the United States, Italy and Spain. PBMCs, B-cell-depleted T cells, or T cells provided the cDNA or gDNA that made up the material.

The authors' processing: Estimates of nucleated cell counts were drawn from the amplification of reference gene primers. Assay used: immunoSEQ multiplex PCR; TCRdb lists only in-frame clones, some missing. That table gives V, J and clone size, and the DNA gave D and trimming. The sample carries around 300,000 clones, around 85% recorded once. The CDR3 covers 14 residues. Germline loops: CDR1 MDHEN, CDR2 SYDVKM. Trimming at V came to 6 bases and at J to 7 bases, leaving 7 bases not matched to a gene. Specimen: peripheral blood. The chain has TRBV28 and TRBJ2-1; 9 nucleotides align to TRBD2. The receptor's source is a woman between 25 and 40 years old who had recovered from COVID-19. This chain's CDR3 is CASSRGRARNEQFF. CDR3 DNA sequence: TGTGCCAGCAGCCGCGGGAGGGCGAGGAATGAGCAGTTCTTC.